These 20 T cell receptor beta chains originate from one sample sequenced in a study of blood T cells in healthy people across ages. Next came a second PCR, run for about 7 to 12 cycles, which used a sample-barcoded 5' primer along with a J-beta primer mix. TCRdb reprocessed the 5' RACE reads via MiXCR and lists one record per CDR3 protein. The sample carries hundreds of thousands of distinct CDR3 sequences, more than 45% recorded once. The specimen sequenced was blood. The source is a woman of 80 years or more in good health.

In the case of this clonotype: One junction end disagrees with the germline gene, perhaps due to a read error. The chain is built from TRBV10-2 and TRBJ2-7; D is possibly TRBD2 (6 bases). The CDR3 loop spans 14 amino acids. The germline V gene has CDR1 WSHSY and CDR2 SAAADI. The CDR3 loop reads CAISESSLAREQYF. CDR3 nucleotides: TGTGCCATCAGTGAGTCGAGTCTAGCGAGGGAGCAGTACTTC.

This clonotype was counted only a few times. V and J are TRBV12-3 or TRBV12-4 and TRBJ2-7; TRBD1 is a possible D gene (6 bases). V dropped 3 bases and J dropped 6 bases, with 9 bases sitting between them. The length of the CDR3 is 12 residues. CDR3 sequence: CASSFGTSEQYF. CDR3 coding DNA: TGTGCCAGCAGTTTCGGGACATCCGAGCAGTACTTC.

On this clonotype itself: An end of the junction does not agree with germline; a read error may underlie this. The genes are TRBV12-3 or TRBV12-4 and TRBJ2-3; TRBD1 might be the D (5 bases). The CDR3 has 15 residues. The CDR3 coding sequence is TGTGCCAGCAGTTTATGGGGCTCGAGCACAGATATGCAGTATTTT. Translation: CASSLWGSSTDMQYF.

The rearrangement links TRBV24-1 to TRBJ2-1; 10 bases agree with TRBD2. CDR1 KGHDR and CDR2 SFDVKD come from the germline V gene. V lost 1 base and J lost 0; bases outside the gene matches: 14. The CDR3 is 21 amino acids. The CDR3: CATSDFPGLAGAESSYNEQFF. CDR3 nucleotide sequence: TGTGCCACCAGTGATTTCCCGGGGCTAGCGGGGGCCGAGAGCTCCTACAATGAGCAGTTCTTC.

The V call is TRBV21-1, the J call TRBJ2-7; the D call TRBD1 from the table was never checked on the DNA. TRBV21-1 is a pseudogene locus. The CDR3 length is 16 residues. The CDR3 DNA reads as TGTGCCAGCAGCCGACTAGTTAGGTCCCGATCATTCGAGCAGTACTTC. Translating it yields CASSRLVRSRSFEQYF.

This clonotype was seen at least ten times. The chain links TRBV6-2 or TRBV6-3 to TRBJ2-7; 8 bases are shared with TRBD2. The CDR3 length is 15 residues. The germline V gene encodes CDR1 MNHEY and CDR2 SVGEGT. The J segment lost 0 bases and the V segment lost 6 bases, leaving 7 bases of the junction unmatched. This CDR3 reads CASRPTSGPSYEQYF. CDR3 in DNA: TGTGCCAGCAGGCCTACTAGCGGACCCTCCTACGAGCAGTACTTC.

This chain links TRBV3-1 with TRBJ2-5; D remains ambiguous. V shed 1 base and J shed 11 bases, with 20 bases lying between them. The CDR3 contains 15 residues. Germline loops: CDR1 LGHDT, CDR2 YNNKEL (reference sequence). CDR3 coding DNA: TGTGCCAGCAGCCAAGGGGCGGAAAGTTTCAATGAGCAGTACTTC. Translation gives CASSQGAESFNEQYF.

The chain joins TRBV4-1 to TRBJ2-3; D is ambiguous. Germline assignment: CDR1 MGHRA and CDR2 YSYEKL. This CDR3 has 18 amino acids. Trimming took 0 bases from V and 2 from J, leaving 18 bases between them. CDR3: CASSQDPRAARTTDTQYF. For the CDR3, the DNA is TGCGCCAGCAGCCAAGATCCCCGGGCAGCCCGAACCACAGATACGCAGTATTTT.

This clonotype was seen a handful of times. This chain uses TRBV11-1 with TRBJ2-1, with D perhaps assigned TRBD1 or TRBD2 (7 bases each). The V and J ends lost 5 bases and 1 base respectively, with 12 bases between them. The germline CDR1 and CDR2 sequences are SGHAT and FQDESV (reference sequence). This CDR3 has 15 residues. This CDR3 reads CASSVRGGSYNEQFF. The DNA of the CDR3 is TGTGCCAGCAGCGTCAGGGGGGGGTCCTACAATGAGCAGTTCTTC.

The chain couples TRBV10-3 to TRBJ2-2; tentative D call: TRBD2 (5 bases). Germline V CDR1 and CDR2: ENHRY, SYGVKD. This CDR3 spans 12 amino acids. Trimming pared 5 bases from V and 6 bases from J, leaving 7 bases between. DNA of the CDR3: TGTGCCATCAGTCCCGGGGCCGGGGAGCTGTTTTTT. Its translation is CAISPGAGELFF.

Concerning this clonotype: This may arise from a read error, as a much more abundant clone is one base away. The chain carries TRBV6-5 and TRBJ2-5; either TRBD1 or TRBD2 may fit D (5 bases each). This CDR3 is built from 16 residues. The germline V gene has CDR1 MNHEY and CDR2 SVGAGI. CDR3 loop: CASSYSFGAPQETRYF. DNA for the CDR3: TGTGCCAGCAGTTACTCTTTCGGGGCACCACAAGAGACCCGGTACTTC.

V usage is TRBV14 and J usage is TRBJ2-3, with D tentatively TRBD1 or TRBD2 (5 bases each). The CDR3 totals 18 residues. The V end lost 0 bases, the J end lost 8 bases, and 24 bases lay between the germline ends. Germline V gene data show CDR1 as SGHDN and CDR2 as FVKESK. The CDR3 loop is CASSQDSRGSLGYGTQYF. In DNA, the CDR3 is TGTGCCAGCAGCCAAGATTCACGGGGCTCTCTGGGCTATGGTACGCAGTATTTT.

This chain joins TRBV20-1 and TRBJ2-1, with D perhaps TRBD2 (6 bases). This CDR3 is 14 amino acids long. Trimming removed 2 bases from V and 10 bases from J, with 18 bases in between. Germline CDR1 reads DFQATT; CDR2 reads SNEGSKA (reference sequence). The DNA of the CDR3 is TGCAGTGCTAGAATGATAGCGGCATACCGGGAGCAGTTCTTC. Translating gives CSARMIAAYREQFF.

J is TRBJ1-1 and V is TRBV20-1; TRBD1 is a possible D gene (6 bases). Germline V gives CDR1 DFQATT, CDR2 SNEGSKA (reference sequence). V was trimmed by 5 bases and J by 1 base, leaving 14 bases between them. This CDR3 has 14 residues. CDR3 sequence: CSAWGAGTNTEAFF. CDR3 nucleotides: TGCAGTGCTTGGGGGGCAGGGACGAACACTGAAGCTTTCTTT.

The gene calls are TRBV27 and TRBJ2-6; D not certain. V was trimmed by 2 bases and J by 4 bases, leaving 15 bases between them. The CDR3 is 17 amino acids. Germline lookup yields CDR1 MNHEY and CDR2 SMNVEV (reference sequence). CDR3 residues: CASSLAPRRSGANVLTF. DNA of the CDR3: TGTGCCAGCAGTTTAGCCCCAAGAAGGTCGGGGGCCAACGTCCTGACTTTC.

The chain recombines TRBV20-1 with TRBJ2-7; D is possibly TRBD1 (6 bases). Germline CDR1 reads DFQATT; CDR2 reads SNEGSKA (reference sequence). CDR3 length: 13 amino acids. V lost 2 bases and J lost 2, with 10 bases in between. The CDR3 DNA follows: TGCAGTGCTAGATACAGGGAGCCCTACGAGCAGTACTTC. This sequence encodes CSARYREPYEQYF.

In this sample, this clonotype turned up once. This could be a read error, since a much larger clone is one nucleotide away. The chain uses TRBV5-1 and TRBJ2-3; D is perhaps TRBD1 (6 bases). Germline V gene data show CDR1 as SGHRS and CDR2 as YFSETQ. The CDR3 is made up of 14 amino acids. V was shortened by 4 bases and J by 6 bases, with 15 bases between the two germline ends. The CDR3 here is CASSMGASSDTQYF. The CDR3 DNA reads TGCGCCAGCAGCATGGGGGCTTCGAGTGATACGCAGTATTTT.

The chain is built from TRBV6-6 and TRBJ1-5; the D gene is possibly TRBD1 (5 bases). V lost 5 bases and J lost 8, with 25 bases in between. Germline assignment: CDR1 MNHNY and CDR2 SVGAGI (reference sequence). The CDR3 is 17 residues long. Here the CDR3 reads CASSNPPGRVGEKPQHF. The CDR3 DNA is TGTGCCAGCAGTAACCCCCCGGGCAGGGTAGGGGAGAAGCCCCAGCATTTT.

This clonotype was found many times. This rearrangement joins TRBV9 to TRBJ2-5, with D perhaps given as TRBD1 or TRBD2 (5 bases each). This CDR3 contains 14 residues. V lost 2 bases and J lost 5, with 13 bases in between. Germline V lookup: CDR1 SGDLS, CDR2 YYNGEE. As DNA, the CDR3 is TGTGCCAGCAGCGTTCATTCGGGGACCGAGACCCAGTACTTC. It codes for CASSVHSGTETQYF.

The CDR3 is CSAGTGVTNEQFF. CDR3 bases: TGCAGTGCAGGGACAGGGGTGACAAATGAGCAGTTCTTC. The gene calls are TRBV20-1 and TRBJ2-1; TRBD1 agrees at 10 bases. The V segment lost 6 bases and the J segment 7 bases; nucleotides outside the gene matches: 6. The CDR3 spans 13 residues. Germline loops: CDR1 DFQATT, CDR2 SNEGSKA (reference sequence).